The present entry profiles one T cell receptor (beta chain) with its context. Profiled with immunoSEQ multiplex PCR; TCRdb holds only in-frame clones, not every one. This table has around 180,000 clones, approximately 80% appearing once. Two negative PCRs, clearance, or symptom resolution characterized the recovered Cohort 3 donors. These data are taken from a study of blood T cell repertoires in COVID-19. Study at large: Samples taken during acute and convalescent COVID-19 were collected in the United States, Italy and Spain. T cells, B-cell-depleted T cells, or PBMCs provided the cDNA or gDNA that served as material.

The CDR3 is 14 amino acids. With V trimmed by 5 bases and J by 4 bases, 6 bases remained unmatched. Germline CDR1 reads MNHEY; CDR2 reads SMNVEV (reference sequence). The chain uses TRBV27 and TRBJ2-7; 9 nucleotides match TRBD1. This clonotype was obtained from a man aged 50 to 59 who had recovered from COVID-19. The sample was PBMCs or T cells enriched from blood (not recorded which). This CDR3 reads CASSTGTGSYEQYF. The CDR3 DNA sequence: TGTGCCAGCAGTACCGGGACAGGGAGTTACGAGCAGTACTTC.